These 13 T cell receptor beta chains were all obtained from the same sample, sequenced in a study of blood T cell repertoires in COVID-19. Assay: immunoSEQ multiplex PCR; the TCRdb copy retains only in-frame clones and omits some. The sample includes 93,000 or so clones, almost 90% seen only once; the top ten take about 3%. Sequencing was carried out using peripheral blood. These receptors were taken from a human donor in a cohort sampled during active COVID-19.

This chain's CDR3 is CASSRTGTGAYNEQFF. CDR3 coding DNA: TGTGCCAGCAGCCGGACCGGGACAGGGGCGTACAATGAGCAGTTCTTC. The V gene is TRBV5-6, the J gene TRBJ2-1, with 10 bases matching TRBD1. The CDR3 has 16 residues. Germline V lookup: CDR1 SGHDT, CDR2 YYEEEE. Trimming at V came to 4 bases and at J to 4 bases, leaving 8 bases not matched to a gene.

Written as DNA, the CDR3 is TGTGCCAGCAGCCAAGAGTCGTGGAGGGGCGAGCAGTACTTC. Amino acid sequence: CASSQESWRGEQYF. This sequence joins TRBV3-1 (or the pseudogene TRBV3-2) and TRBJ2-7; D perhaps matches TRBD2 (6 bases). V lost 0 bases and J 6 bases, leaving 12 bases between the germline ends. The V gene's germline CDR1 is LGHDT and CDR2 YNNKEL (reference sequence). CDR3 length: 14 amino acids.

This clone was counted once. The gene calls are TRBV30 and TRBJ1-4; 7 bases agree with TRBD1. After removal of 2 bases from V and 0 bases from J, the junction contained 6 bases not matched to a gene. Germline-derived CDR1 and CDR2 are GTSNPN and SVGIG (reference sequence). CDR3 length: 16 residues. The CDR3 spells CAWSPGTASTNEKLFF. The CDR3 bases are TGTGCCTGGAGTCCCGGGACAGCTTCAACTAATGAAAAACTGTTTTTT.

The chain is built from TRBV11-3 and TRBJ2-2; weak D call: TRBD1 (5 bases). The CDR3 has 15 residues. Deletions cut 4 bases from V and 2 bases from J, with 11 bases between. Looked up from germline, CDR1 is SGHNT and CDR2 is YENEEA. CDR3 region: CASSSAQGNTGELFF. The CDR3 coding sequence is TGTGCCAGCAGCTCAGCGCAGGGAAACACCGGGGAGCTGTTTTTT.

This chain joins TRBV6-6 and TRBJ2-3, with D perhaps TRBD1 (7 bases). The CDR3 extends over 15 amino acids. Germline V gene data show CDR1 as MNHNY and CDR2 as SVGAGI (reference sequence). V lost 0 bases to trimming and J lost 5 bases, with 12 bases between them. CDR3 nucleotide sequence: TGTGCCAGCAGTTACTCAGGAGGGGGCCAAGATACGCAGTATTTT. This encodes CASSYSGGGQDTQYF.

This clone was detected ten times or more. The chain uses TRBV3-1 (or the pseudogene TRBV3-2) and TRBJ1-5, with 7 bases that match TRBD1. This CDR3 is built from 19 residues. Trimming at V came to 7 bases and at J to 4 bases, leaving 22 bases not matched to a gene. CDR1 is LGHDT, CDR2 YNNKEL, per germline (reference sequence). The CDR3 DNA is TGTGCCAGCATCCCCCTGATCGGTAATAGGGACAGCGGGAATCAGCCCCAGCATTTT. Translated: CASIPLIGNRDSGNQPQHF.

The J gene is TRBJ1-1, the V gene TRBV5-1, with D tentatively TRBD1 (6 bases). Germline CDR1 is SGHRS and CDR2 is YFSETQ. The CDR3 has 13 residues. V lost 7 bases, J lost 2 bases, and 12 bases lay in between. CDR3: CASRTAFNTEAFF. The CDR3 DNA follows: TGCGCCAGCCGGACAGCCTTCAACACTGAAGCTTTCTTT.

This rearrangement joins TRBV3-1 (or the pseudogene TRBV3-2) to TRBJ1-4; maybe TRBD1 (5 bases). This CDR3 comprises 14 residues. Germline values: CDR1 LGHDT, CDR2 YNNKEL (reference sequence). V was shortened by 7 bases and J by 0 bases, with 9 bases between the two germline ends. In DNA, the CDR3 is TGTGCCAGCATAGGGGAAGCAACTAATGAAAAACTGTTTTTT. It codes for CASIGEATNEKLFF.

The CDR3 DNA sequence: TGTGCCAGCAGCTCCGTGGGACTAGCGGGAGGGAGGTACAATGAGCAGTTCTTC. It yields the protein CASSSVGLAGGRYNEQFF. The chain carries TRBV7-9 and TRBJ2-1; 16 nucleotides line up with TRBD2. The J segment lost 4 bases and the V segment lost 4 bases, leaving 7 bases of the junction unmatched. Germline CDR1 reads SEHNR; CDR2 reads FQNEAQ (reference sequence). The CDR3 runs 18 residues.

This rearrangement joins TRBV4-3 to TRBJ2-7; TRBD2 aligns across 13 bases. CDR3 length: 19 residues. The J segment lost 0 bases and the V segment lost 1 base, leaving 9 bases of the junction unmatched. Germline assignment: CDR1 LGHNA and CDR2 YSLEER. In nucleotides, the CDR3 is TGCGCCAGCAGCCAAGGACTAGCGGGAGGATCGACCCTCTCCTACGAGCAGTACTTC. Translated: CASSQGLAGGSTLSYEQYF.

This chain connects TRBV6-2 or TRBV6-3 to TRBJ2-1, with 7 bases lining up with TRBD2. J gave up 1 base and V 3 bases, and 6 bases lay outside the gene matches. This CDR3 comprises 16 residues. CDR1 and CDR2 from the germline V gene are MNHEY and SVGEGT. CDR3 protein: CASSYKSGASYNEQFF. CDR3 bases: TGTGCCAGCAGTTATAAGAGCGGGGCTTCCTACAATGAGCAGTTCTTC.

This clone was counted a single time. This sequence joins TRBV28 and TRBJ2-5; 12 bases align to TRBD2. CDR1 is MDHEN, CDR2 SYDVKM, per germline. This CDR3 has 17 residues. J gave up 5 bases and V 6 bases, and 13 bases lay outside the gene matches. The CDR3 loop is CASSYLAGGQGGETQYF. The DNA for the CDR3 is TGTGCCAGCAGCTATCTAGCGGGAGGGCAAGGAGGGGAGACCCAGTACTTC.

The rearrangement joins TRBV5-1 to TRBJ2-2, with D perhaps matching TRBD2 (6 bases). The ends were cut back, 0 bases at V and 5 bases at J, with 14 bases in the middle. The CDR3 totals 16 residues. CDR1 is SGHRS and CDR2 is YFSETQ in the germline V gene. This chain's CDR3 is CASSLDGGIGTGELFF. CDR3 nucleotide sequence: TGCGCCAGCAGCTTGGATGGGGGGATAGGGACCGGGGAGCTGTTTTTT.